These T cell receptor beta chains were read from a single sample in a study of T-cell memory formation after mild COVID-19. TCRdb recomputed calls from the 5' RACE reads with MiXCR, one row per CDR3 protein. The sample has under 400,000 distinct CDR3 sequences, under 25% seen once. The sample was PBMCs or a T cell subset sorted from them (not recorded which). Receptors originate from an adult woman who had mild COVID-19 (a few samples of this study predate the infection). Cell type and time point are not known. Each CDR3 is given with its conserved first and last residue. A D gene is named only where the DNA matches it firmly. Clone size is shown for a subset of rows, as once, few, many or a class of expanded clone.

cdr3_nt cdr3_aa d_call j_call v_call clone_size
TGTGCCACCAGTGCCTCCCGGACGAACACTGAAGCTTTCTTT CATSASRTNTEAFF NA TRBJ1-1 TRBV24-1 NA
TGTGCCAGCAGCTCGGTGGGAGGGTTGTACACTGAAGCTTTCTTT CASSSVGGLYTEAFF NA TRBJ1-1 TRBV7-2 few
TGTGCCAGCAGCTTAGCGGACGTGGGAGATACGCAGTATTTT CASSLADVGDTQYF NA TRBJ2-3 TRBV7-9 NA
TGTGCCAGCAGCCTCGGACAGGGCCGTAATTCACCCCTCCACTTT CASSLGQGRNSPLHF TRBD1 TRBJ1-6 TRBV14 NA
TGTGCCACCAGTGATCCGGGTATGACAGATACGCAGTATTTT CATSDPGMTDTQYF NA TRBJ2-3 TRBV24-1 few
TGTGCCACCAGTGCCCCCGGCCAGGGCAATGAGCAGTTCTTC CATSAPGQGNEQFF NA TRBJ2-1 TRBV24-1 few
TGCGCCAGCAGCTTGGGGCAGGGAAGTGGCACCGGGGAGCTGTTTTTT CASSLGQGSGTGELFF NA TRBJ2-2 TRBV5-1 few
TGTGCCAGCAGCTTATCCAGCGGGAGGGCTTCCGAGCAGTACTTC CASSLSSGRASEQYF TRBD2 TRBJ2-7 TRBV7-2 few
TGTGCCAGCAGCTTAGTTAATTGGGTTGACACTGAAGCTTTCTTT CASSLVNWVDTEAFF NA TRBJ1-1 TRBV11-2 NA
TGCGCCAGCAGCTTGGCCGAGAGGGGACTTAATGAAAAACTGTTTTTT CASSLAERGLNEKLFF NA TRBJ1-4 TRBV5-1 few
TGTGCCAGCAGCTTTGAGGCGGATGAGCAGTTCTTC CASSFEADEQFF NA TRBJ2-1 TRBV7-8 NA
TGCGCCAGCGCACAGGGGGGGCCGAACACCGGGGAGCTGTTTTTT CASAQGGPNTGELFF NA TRBJ2-2 TRBV5-1 NA
TGTGCCAGCAGTTACGGGGTGAGGACTGAAGCTTTCTTT CASSYGVRTEAFF NA TRBJ1-1 TRBV6-5 few
TGTGCCATCAGTGAGCGGCTGAACACCGGGGAGCTGTTTTTT CAISERLNTGELFF NA TRBJ2-2 TRBV10-3 NA
TGTGCCAGCAGCCTGCATCCCGGCCTCGGGGAGCTGTTTTTT CASSLHPGLGELFF NA TRBJ2-2 TRBV11-2 few
TGCAGCGTTGATAAGACAGGGGATGGCTACACCTTC CSVDKTGDGYTF TRBD1 TRBJ1-2 TRBV29-1 NA
TGTGCCAGCAGTTTAGAGGGGAGGACAGATACGCAGTATTTT CASSLEGRTDTQYF NA TRBJ2-3 TRBV5-1 NA
TGTGCCAGCAGCTTAGGCTTTGAGCAGTTCTTC CASSLGFEQFF NA TRBJ2-1 TRBV7-6 few
TGCGCCAGCAGCTTCTCACGGACAGGGAAGCCCTACGAGCAGTACTTC CASSFSRTGKPYEQYF TRBD1 TRBJ2-7 TRBV5-1 few
TGTGCCAGCAGTCCCCTGCGGAATAGCAATCAGCCCCAGCATTTT CASSPLRNSNQPQHF NA TRBJ1-5 TRBV12-3/TRBV12-4 NA
TGTGCCAGCAGCTTAGTAGCGGGGGGCTCTGGGGCCAACGTCCTGACTTTC CASSLVAGGSGANVLTF TRBD2 TRBJ2-6 TRBV7-8 NA
TGCAGCGTTGAAGACATAGCGGGTACGGGAGGCGAGCAGTACTTC CSVEDIAGTGGEQYF TRBD2 TRBJ2-7 TRBV29-1 few
TGCAGTGCTAGAGGTTTCCAGGGCTGGAACACCGGGGAGCTGTTTTTT CSARGFQGWNTGELFF NA TRBJ2-2 TRBV20-1 few
TGTGCCAGCAGTTCAGGCGGACTAGCGTCCTACAATGAGCAGTTCTTC CASSSGGLASYNEQFF TRBD2 TRBJ2-1 TRBV12-3/TRBV12-4 few
TGTGCCAGCAGGGATCTAGCGGGAACGAACACCGGGGAGCTGTTTTTT CASRDLAGTNTGELFF TRBD2 TRBJ2-2 TRBV7-3 few
TGCGCCAGCAGCCAACCCGCGGTGGGGGGGATTTCACCCCTCCACTTT CASSQPAVGGISPLHF NA TRBJ1-6 TRBV4-1 once
TGCGCCAGCAGCCAAGATCTAGCGGACGAGCAGTACTTC CASSQDLADEQYF TRBD2 TRBJ2-7 TRBV4-1 NA
TGTGCCACCAGCAGTAAGCGGACAGGACCCAATTCACCCATCCACTTT CATSSKRTGPNSPIHF TRBD1 TRBJ1-6 TRBV15 NA
TGTGCCAGCAGCCCGATGGTGGTCAGGAACACTGAAGCTTTCTTT CASSPMVVRNTEAFF NA TRBJ1-1 TRBV7-9 NA
TGTGCCATCAGTGAACCCTCCGGACTTACTAGCCTCGGAGATACGCAGTATTTT CAISEPSGLTSLGDTQYF NA TRBJ2-3 TRBV10-3 NA
TGTGCCACCAGCAGAGATCCGGGAGTGCAAGAGACCCAGTACTTC CATSRDPGVQETQYF NA TRBJ2-5 TRBV15 many
TGTGCCACCAGTGATTTGAACGGGTATGGCTACACCTTC CATSDLNGYGYTF NA TRBJ1-2 TRBV24-1 NA
TGTGCCAGCAGCTCATGGGGACTAGCGGGACCTACAGATACGCAGTATTTT CASSSWGLAGPTDTQYF TRBD2 TRBJ2-3 TRBV7-9 few
TGCGCCAGCAGCTTCGACAGAACAATCTACGAGCAGTACTTC CASSFDRTIYEQYF NA TRBJ2-7 TRBV5-1 once
TGTGCCAGCACAGAACAGGGTCTTGAAGCTTTCTTT CASTEQGLEAFF NA TRBJ1-1 TRBV12-3/TRBV12-4 NA
TGTGCCAGCAGCTTACGGGGCTCCTACAATGAGCAGTTCTTC CASSLRGSYNEQFF NA TRBJ2-1 TRBV7-6 many
TGCAGCGTTGAAAAGGGGCTTTCGGGTGAAGCTTTCTTT CSVEKGLSGEAFF NA TRBJ1-1 TRBV29-1 few
TGTGCCACCAGTGACTACACAGATACGCAGTATTTT CATSDYTDTQYF NA TRBJ2-3 TRBV24-1 few
TGTGCCAGCAGCTCCTCTGGCCTCCCGAACACTGAAGCTTTCTTT CASSSSGLPNTEAFF NA TRBJ1-1 TRBV7-8 NA
TGCAGTGCTAGTCCCGGACAGATAAAGAAGCAGTTCTTC CSASPGQIKKQFF NA TRBJ2-1 TRBV20-1 NA
TGTGCCAGCAGACCGAGACAGGGCCGGACCTACGAGCAGTACTTC CASRPRQGRTYEQYF TRBD1 TRBJ2-7 TRBV6-5 NA
TGTGCCAGCAGCTTCTCGGGACTTTTAAAAGATACGCAGTATTTT CASSFSGLLKDTQYF NA TRBJ2-3 TRBV7-3 few
TGTGCCAGCAGTTTGGAATTCCGGGCGGACAAAAAAGAGACCCAGTACTTC CASSLEFRADKKETQYF NA TRBJ2-5 TRBV28 NA
TGCGCCAGCAGCCAAGATCTCGTAGAGAGACAGGGCGCAAGCTACGAGCAGTACTTC CASSQDLVERQGASYEQYF TRBD1 TRBJ2-7 TRBV4-1 NA
TGTGCCAGCAGCTTTGGGACTAGCGGGACCCTCACAGATACGCAGTATTTT CASSFGTSGTLTDTQYF TRBD2 TRBJ2-3 TRBV7-3 few
TGTGCCATCAGGAGAGTAGCGGGCACACCATACAATGAGCAGTTCTTC CAIRRVAGTPYNEQFF TRBD2 TRBJ2-1 TRBV10-3 few
TGTGCCATCAGCCCGTCGGTCGGGGGGGCCAACGAGCAGTACTTC CAISPSVGGANEQYF TRBD2 TRBJ2-7 TRBV10-3 NA
TGTGCCAGCAGCCAGCACCAGAGCTCCTACGAGCAGTACTTC CASSQHQSSYEQYF NA TRBJ2-7 TRBV14 NA
TGTGCCAGCAGCTCAAGGACCCGGAACTACGAGCAGTACTTC CASSSRTRNYEQYF NA TRBJ2-7 TRBV7-8 once
TGCGCCAGCAGTGAGTCAGGGTACGAGCAGTACTTC CASSESGYEQYF NA TRBJ2-7 TRBV10-2 few
TGCGCCAGCAGCCATGGGGGACTGGACAGGGAACGGACTAGCGGAAACTACGAGCAGTACTTC CASSHGGLDRERTSGNYEQYF TRBD2 TRBJ2-7 TRBV4-3 few